The entry below gives a single TCR beta chain sequence along with its context. Using its own MiXCR run on the RT-PCR reads, TCRdb lists one record per CDR3 protein. The data hold 400,000 to 500,000 distinct CDR3 sequences, with around 15% observed a single time. This sample was taken from a study of patients and donors after allogeneic stem cell transplantation. The TCR sequence derives from a human donor who was either an allogeneic HSCT recipient or a stem cell or donor lymphocyte infusion donor (not recorded which). It is not recorded whose cells these are; they may come from a transplant donor. The sequenced sample was blood, either unsorted or a sorted T cell fraction (not recorded which).

The DNA of the CDR3 is TGTGCCAGCAGAATGGCAGGTTTGGGCACTGAAGCTTTCTTT. This codes for CASRMAGLGTEAFF. The J gene is TRBJ1-1, the V gene TRBV27; D call uncertain. With 6 bases removed from V and 4 bases from J, the gap between germline ends came to 15 bases. The CDR3 extends over 14 amino acids. From germline, CDR1 is MNHEY and CDR2 SMNVEV (reference sequence).